The 8 T cell receptor beta chains reported below all come from one sample, sequenced in a study of Ad26.COV2.S vaccination and SARS-CoV-2 variants. Treatment given: roughly 18 received Ad26.COV2.S at low or high dose, single or two shots; a few received placebo; per-sample allocation not given. The study sampled participants on day 63 after the first vaccine or placebo injection. Method: immunoSEQ multiplex PCR; TCRdb's copy keeps in-frame clones and lacks some. The sample yields about 680,000 clones, roughly 90% seen once. This material consisted of peripheral blood, taken in a trial of Ad26.COV2.S vaccine versus placebo. These receptors were collected from a person aged 18 to 59 who received the Ad26.COV2.S COVID-19 vaccine or a placebo.

The chain has TRBV5-1 and TRBJ2-5; no firm D call. This CDR3 comprises 15 residues. Germline lookup yields CDR1 SGHRS and CDR2 YFSETQ. Trimming pared 5 bases from V and 1 base from J, leaving 15 bases between. The CDR3 bases are TGCGCCAGCAGGGCGGACGGCGCGGCCCAAGAGACCCAGTACTTC. Residues: CASRADGAAQETQYF.

This clone was seen only a few times. J is TRBJ1-2 and V is TRBV5-1, with unresolved D. Trimming removed 0 bases at V and 0 bases at J, with 9 bases between. CDR1 is SGHRS and CDR2 is YFSETQ in the germline V gene. The CDR3 loop spans 15 amino acids. The CDR3 sequence is CASSLALSTNYGYTF. DNA of the CDR3: TGCGCCAGCAGCTTGGCACTCTCCACTAACTATGGCTACACCTTC.

The chain combines TRBV10-2 with TRBJ2-3; TRBD1 matches at 7 bases. Germline V gives CDR1 WSHSY, CDR2 SAAADI. This CDR3 spans 14 amino acids. The junction had 9 bases not matched to a gene; V was cut back by 6 bases and J by 6 bases. The CDR3: CASRVAGGFDTQYF. CDR3 DNA sequence: TGCGCCAGCAGGGTGGCAGGGGGATTTGATACGCAGTATTTT.

This rearrangement joins TRBV7-9 to TRBJ2-3, with no clear D. The germline CDR1 and CDR2 sequences are SEHNR and FQNEAQ (reference sequence). The CDR3 length is 15 residues. V shed 4 bases and J shed 0 bases, with 11 bases lying between them. The CDR3 coding sequence is TGTGCCAGCAGCTCGCCCGGAAAAAGCACAGATACGCAGTATTTT. Translated: CASSSPGKSTDTQYF.

The chain employs TRBV7-2 and TRBJ2-2; 10 bases match TRBD1. This CDR3 has 16 residues. CDR1 is SGHTA and CDR2 is FQGNSA in the germline V gene. Trimming cost V 2 bases and J 4 bases; bases outside gene matches: 4. CDR3 DNA sequence: TGTGCCAGCAGCTTAAGACAGGGGGCGGGCACCGGGGAGCTGTTTTTT. The encoded protein is CASSLRQGAGTGELFF.

This clone was seen once. The rearrangement links TRBV19 to TRBJ1-6, with D unclear. V was shortened by 6 bases and J by 7 bases, with 10 bases between the two germline ends. Per germline, CDR1 LNHDA and CDR2 SQIVND (reference sequence). The CDR3 is 13 amino acids. The DNA of the CDR3 is TGTGCCAGTAGCGCGGCGTCGAATTCACCCCTCCACTTT. This gives the protein CASSAASNSPLHF.

Concerning this clone: The sample contains more than one DNA sequence encoding this CDR3. The genes are TRBV5-4 and TRBJ1-2, with D hard to call. Trimming removed 2 bases at V and 0 bases at J, with 5 bases between. This CDR3 has 13 residues. Looked up from germline, CDR1 is SGHNT and CDR2 is YYREEE (reference sequence). CDR3 sequence (DNA): TGTGCCAGCAGCTTAGTCGCTAACTATGGCTACACCTTC. Amino acid sequence: CASSLVANYGYTF.

This clone was counted once. The V gene is TRBV5-4, the J gene TRBJ1-2; 7 bases align to TRBD1. With V trimmed by 5 bases and J by 7 bases, 5 bases remained unmatched. The CDR3 runs to 12 residues. Germline V gene lookup returns CDR1 SGHNT and CDR2 YYREEE (reference sequence). The CDR3 nucleotides are TGTGCCAGCAGGGACGACAGGGCTGGCTACACCTTC. The encoded protein is CASRDDRAGYTF.